This TCR beta chain is drawn from a study of blood T cells in healthy people across ages. A second PCR of 7 to 11 cycles used a sample-barcoded 5' primer and a J-beta primer mix. TCRdb fed the 5' RACE reads into MiXCR, producing one record per CDR3 protein. The sample lists 1.5 million to 2 million distinct CDR3 sequences, around 48% occurring once. The V end lost 2 bases, the J end lost 8 bases, and 20 bases lay between the germline ends. This CDR3 contains 17 residues. CDR1 is SGHRS, CDR2 YFSETQ, per germline. Input material: blood. The receptor was isolated from a woman aged 40 to 50 in good health. The rearrangement joins TRBV5-1 to TRBJ1-6, with a tentative D call TRBD1 (5 bases). The CDR3 bases are TGCGCCAGCAGCTTTTCGGCAGGCCTCGGGACCCATTCACCCCTCCACTTT. This codes for CASSFSAGLGTHSPLHF.